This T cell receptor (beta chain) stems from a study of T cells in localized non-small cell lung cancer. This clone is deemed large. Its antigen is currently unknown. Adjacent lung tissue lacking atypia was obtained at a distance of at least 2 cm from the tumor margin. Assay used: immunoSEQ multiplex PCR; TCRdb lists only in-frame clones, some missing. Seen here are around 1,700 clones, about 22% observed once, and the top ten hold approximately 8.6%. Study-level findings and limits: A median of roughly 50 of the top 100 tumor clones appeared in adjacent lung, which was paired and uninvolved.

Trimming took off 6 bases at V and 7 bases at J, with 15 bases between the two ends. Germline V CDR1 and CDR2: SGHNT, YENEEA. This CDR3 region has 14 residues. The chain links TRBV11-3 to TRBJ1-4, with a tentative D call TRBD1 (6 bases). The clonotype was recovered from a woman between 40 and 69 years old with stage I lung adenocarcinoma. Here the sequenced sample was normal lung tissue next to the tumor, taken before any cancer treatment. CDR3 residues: CASSQGGVGEKLFF. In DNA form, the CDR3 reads TGTGCCAGCAGTCAAGGGGGGGTTGGTGAAAAACTGTTTTTT.